A single sample gave rise to the 2 T cell receptor beta chains below, sequenced in a study of cytomegalovirus exposure and HLA in healthy donors. PCR amplification relied on 60 Vbeta primers (plus 13 Jbeta primers). Measured with immunoSEQ multiplex PCR; TCRdb has only the in-frame clones, and not every one. The profile shows 100,000 to 150,000 clones, around three quarters of them singletons. Input material: PBMCs. The receptors were gathered from a woman aged 45-59 years in good health and CMV-seronegative.

A remark on this clone: One junction end disagrees with the germline gene, perhaps due to a read error. Other DNA sequences in the same sample also yield this CDR3. V and J are TRBV29-1 and TRBJ1-1, with D unresolved. The V gene's germline CDR1 is SQVTM and CDR2 ANQGSEA. This CDR3 has 15 amino acids. The CDR3 nucleotides read TGCAGCGTTGACCGAGGACTGTTGGGGAGCACTGAGGCTTTCTTT. Translating gives CSVDRGLLGSTEAFF.

The sample holds one count of this clone. This chain links TRBV12-5 with TRBJ1-2; a possible D gene is TRBD1 (6 bases). This CDR3 is built from 13 residues. V lost 7 bases to trimming and J lost 2 bases, with 11 bases between them. Germline loops: CDR1 LGHNT, CDR2 FRNRAP. CDR3 nucleotide sequence: TGTGCTAGTGCCCCGGACAGCAACTATGGCTACACCTTC. Its translation: CASAPDSNYGYTF.